Sequencing of this T cell receptor (beta chain) was carried out in a study of blood T cell repertoires in COVID-19. At the level of the study: COVID-19 samples collected from the United States, Italy and Spain covered acute and convalescent phases. T cells, B-cell-depleted T cells, or PBMCs provided the cDNA or gDNA that served as material.

Sequencing used immunoSEQ multiplex PCR; TCRdb keeps in-frame clones, though not all of them. The repertoire holds around 130,000 clones, with over 75% as singletons. The CDR3 loop spans 14 amino acids. Germline CDR1 and CDR2: LNHDA and SQIVND (reference sequence). The J segment lost 5 bases and the V segment lost 4 bases, leaving 7 bases of the junction unmatched. The sequencing sample was made of peripheral blood. The receptor was isolated from a man aged 65 to 79 with active COVID-19. V is TRBV19 and J is TRBJ2-7; 8 bases agree with TRBD1. The chain's CDR3 is CASSSRGQGDEQYF. CDR3 nucleotides: TGTGCCAGTAGTAGTCGCGGACAGGGAGACGAGCAGTACTTC. The complete variable domain, with remaining parts taken from reference TRBV19 and TRBJ2-7, reads DGGITQSPKYLFRKEGQNVTLSCEQNLNHDAMYWYRQDPGQGLRLIYYSQIVNDFQKGDIAEGYSVSREKKESFPLTVTSAQKNPTAFYLCASSSRGQGDEQYFGPGTRLTVT.